What follows are 14 T cell receptor beta chains derived from one specimen sequenced in a study of T cells in Graves' hyperthyroidism and ophthalmopathy. Researchers amplified the TCR beta CDR3 regions from RNA transcripts. An initial round of RT-PCR targeting the TCR CDR3 relied on the HTBI primer set. TCRdb used MiXCR to reprocess the multiplex PCR reads, holding one entry per CDR3 protein. The sample lists 800,000 or so distinct CDR3 sequences, roughly 40% occurring once. Sequences were obtained from blood. These receptors came from a man aged 18 to 30 with Graves' hyperthyroidism.

This clonotype was seen at least ten times. The J gene is TRBJ1-1, the V gene TRBV29-1; D gene unclear. CDR1 is SQVTM and CDR2 is ANQGSEA in the germline V gene. V was pared by 2 bases and J by 0 bases, with 7 bases between. The CDR3 runs to 13 residues. CDR3 loop: CSVENGLNTEAFF. The CDR3 region has the DNA TGCAGCGTTGAAAACGGACTGAACACTGAAGCTTTCTTT.

This clonotype has a count of ten or more. The chain combines TRBV29-1 with TRBJ1-1; the match to TRBD1 covers 7 bases. The V segment lost 5 bases and the J segment 4 bases; nucleotides outside the gene matches: 10. Germline-derived CDR1 and CDR2 are SQVTM and ANQGSEA. The CDR3 runs 14 residues. CDR3 sequence: CSVQQGSLVTEAFF. The CDR3, as DNA: TGCAGCGTTCAACAGGGGTCGTTAGTCACTGAAGCTTTCTTT.

There are a few counts of this clonotype. The gene calls are TRBV6-5 and TRBJ2-7, with 7 bases matching TRBD1. Germline V gene sequence: CDR1 MNHEY, CDR2 SVGAGI. V lost 4 bases and J lost 4; bases outside the gene matches: 10. The CDR3 contains 15 residues. CDR3 coding DNA: TGTGCCAGCAGTTTACAGGGGAGAGCGCGATACGAGCAGTACTTC. Protein product: CASSLQGRARYEQYF.

This chain joins TRBV20-1 and TRBJ1-4; TRBD1 aligns across 7 bases. CDR1 DFQATT and CDR2 SNEGSKA come from the germline V gene (reference sequence). The CDR3 spans 12 residues. V lost 6 bases to trimming and J lost 8 bases; unmatched junction nucleotides: 6. The DNA for the CDR3 is TGCAGTGCCATATTGGACAGGGAAAAACTGTTTTTT. Encoded protein: CSAILDREKLFF.

The chain joins TRBV7-2 to TRBJ1-1; D gene ambiguous. The CDR3 sequence is 12 residues long. Trimming pared 8 bases from V and 0 bases from J, leaving 7 bases between. Germline V gene lookup returns CDR1 SGHTA and CDR2 FQGNSA. This CDR3 reads CASGYMNTEAFF. The DNA of the CDR3 is TGTGCCAGCGGATACATGAACACTGAAGCTTTCTTT.

In its sample, this clonotype was seen once. This clone may be a read error of a much larger clone one base away. The conserved closing phenylalanine or tryptophan is absent in this CDR3, likely reflecting a read error. The chain links TRBV13 to TRBJ2-5; D perhaps matches TRBD2 (5 bases). Germline V CDR1 and CDR2: PRHDT, FYEKMQ (reference sequence). Trimming stripped 6 bases from V and 3 bases from J, with 14 bases between. This CDR3 spans 14 amino acids. The CDR3 DNA reads as TGTGCCAGCAGTTACCTCCAGGAGGAAGAGACCCAGTACCTC. Translated, it gives CASSYLQEEETQYL.

The V call is TRBV6-6, the J call TRBJ1-4; D possibly corresponds to TRBD1 (5 bases). The CDR3 spans 15 residues. Germline lookup yields CDR1 MNHNY and CDR2 SVGAGI (reference sequence). The V and J ends lost 4 bases and 6 bases respectively, with 15 bases between them. CDR3 bases: TGTGCCAGCAGTTCCAACAGGATTGGTGATGAAAAACTGTTTTTT. Its translation: CASSSNRIGDEKLFF.

This clonotype was counted only a few times. CDR3 loop: CASSYVRAYQETQYF. The DNA for the CDR3 is TGTGCCAGCAGTTACGTACGGGCGTACCAAGAGACCCAGTACTTC. This chain uses TRBV6-2 or TRBV6-3 with TRBJ2-5, with D unclear. The CDR3 runs to 15 residues. The V gene's germline CDR1 is MNHEY and CDR2 SVGEGT. Deletions cut 2 bases from V and 0 bases from J, with 10 bases between.

This clonotype was seen more than once but under ten times. The V call is TRBV5-3, the J call TRBJ2-5; D is perhaps TRBD2 (6 bases). TRBV5-3 is an open reading frame, and its role is uncertain. Trimming shortened V by 10 bases and J by 2 bases, and 24 bases separated the two germline ends. CDR3 size: 16 residues. In DNA, the CDR3 is TGTGCCTGGATCGCCGGTCTAGCGCCGGGGCAAGAGACCCAGTACTTC. Translation gives CAWIAGLAPGQETQYF.

This CDR3 reads CASSSGGRDTEAFF. The CDR3 DNA follows: TGTGCCAGCAGCTCCGGGGGGCGAGACACTGAAGCTTTCTTT. The rearrangement uses TRBV7-9 and TRBJ1-1, with D maybe TRBD1 (6 bases). Germline V CDR1 and CDR2: SEHNR, FQNEAQ (reference sequence). CDR3 size: 14 residues. V dropped 4 bases and J dropped 3 bases, with 12 bases sitting between them.

This clonotype was recorded many times. The CDR3 coding sequence is TGCAGTGCTCCCTACGGGACCCAGTACTTC. Protein: CSAPYGTQYF. The genes are TRBV20-1 and TRBJ2-5; D uncertain. The ends were cut back, 5 bases at V and 7 bases at J, with 8 bases in the middle. The CDR3 contains 10 residues. Germline assignment: CDR1 DFQATT and CDR2 SNEGSKA (reference sequence).

This clonotype showed up just once. The chain uses TRBV14 and TRBJ2-7; D unresolved. Per germline, CDR1 SGHDN and CDR2 FVKESK. The CDR3 spans 17 residues. Trimming took 0 bases from V and 7 from J, leaving 22 bases between them. For the CDR3, the DNA is TGTGCCAGCAGCCAAGATTGGGAAGCTTTAGGGTTCGGGGAGCAGTACTTC. The encoded protein is CASSQDWEALGFGEQYF. Together with reference TRBV14 and TRBJ2-7, the CDR3 gives the full variable domain: EAGVTQFPSHSVIEKGQTVTLRCDPISGHDNLYWYRRVMGKEIKFLLHFVKESKQDESGMPNNRFLAERTGGTYSTLKVQPAELEDSGVYFCASSQDWEALGFGEQYFGPGTRLTVT.

This clonotype was seen a single time. This rearrangement joins TRBV24-1 to TRBJ2-3, with D maybe TRBD1 (6 bases). V was shortened by 4 bases and J by 3 bases, with 13 bases between the two germline ends. Germline CDR1 is KGHDR and CDR2 is SFDVKD. The CDR3 sequence is 15 residues long. CDR3 protein: CATSDPRGETDTQYF. In DNA form, the CDR3 reads TGTGCCACCAGTGACCCCAGGGGAGAGACAGATACGCAGTATTTT.

This clonotype was counted only a few times. The chain couples TRBV7-9 to TRBJ2-2; no firm D call. The V gene's germline CDR1 is SEHNR and CDR2 FQNEAQ (reference sequence). The CDR3 has 13 amino acids. V gave up 7 bases and J gave up 0 bases, with 6 bases separating them. Here the CDR3 reads CASIPTNTGELFF. CDR3 sequence (DNA): TGTGCCAGCATCCCCACGAACACCGGGGAGCTGTTTTTT.